This TCR delta chain was sequenced for a study of Vδ1+ human thymocytes. This clone turned up a few times. Antigen specificity is unknown. One end of the junction varies from germline; a read error may be responsible. Thymocytes were sorted as CD3+ TCRVdelta1+ TCRVdelta2- after alphabeta T cell depletion. Between about 96% and 99.6% of sorted thymocytes were Vdelta1+. Study-level points and caveats: Unlike peripheral blood Vdelta1+ controls, thymic delta-chain sequences included about 20% Vdelta2 and few Vdelta3. Highly polyclonal TRG and TRD repertoires with Gaussian CDR3 length distributions appeared in thymus.

This CDR3 contains 21 residues. Germline CDR1 and CDR2: TSWWSYY and QGS. RNA was extracted from the cells and then reverse transcribed. Pooled V-gene forward primers with one constant-region reverse primer generated the CDR3 amplicons by multiplex PCR. TCRdb repeated clone calling on the multiplex PCR reads with CATT. The sample lists more than 25,000 delta-chain clones, nearly 7.5% seen once, with about 1% in the top ten. The receptor comes from a girl under three years old who had congenital heart surgery. The source material was Vdelta1+ gamma-delta thymocytes from the thymus. Subset here: FACS-sorted CD3+ TCRalphabeta- TCRVdelta1+ TCRVdelta2- thymocytes. The chain links TRDV1 to TRDJ1; 7 bases align to TRDD3. The CDR3 DNA reads TGTGCTCTTGGGGAATCTGGGCAACGGAGCCACTGGGGCCCCTACACCGATAGACTCATCTTT. It is translated as CALGESGQRSHWGPYTDRLIF.